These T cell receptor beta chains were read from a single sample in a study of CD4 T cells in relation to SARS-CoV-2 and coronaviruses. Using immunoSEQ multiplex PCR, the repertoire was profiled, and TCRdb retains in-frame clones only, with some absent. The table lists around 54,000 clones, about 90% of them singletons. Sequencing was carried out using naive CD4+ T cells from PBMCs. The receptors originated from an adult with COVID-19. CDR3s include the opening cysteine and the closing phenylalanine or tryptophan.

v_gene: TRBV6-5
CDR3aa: CASSYGGGNTEAFF

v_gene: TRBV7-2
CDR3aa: CASSLDGRDLAGGSYEQYF

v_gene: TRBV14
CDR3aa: CASSPGQGTYGYTF

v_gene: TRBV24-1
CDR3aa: CATSDAGGTEAFF

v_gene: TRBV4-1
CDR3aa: CASSQDRGLAGVSGEQFF

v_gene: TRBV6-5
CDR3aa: CASSRGSTDTQYF

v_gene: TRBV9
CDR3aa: CASSVGYHGSGANVLTF

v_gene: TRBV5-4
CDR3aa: CASSLEAVLPQHF

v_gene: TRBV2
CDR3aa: CASRDGTSGSLGEQFF

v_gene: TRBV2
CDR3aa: CASRRQQGVTDTQYF

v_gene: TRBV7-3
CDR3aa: CASSLMGWAGSGTDTQYF

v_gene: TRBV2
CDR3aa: CASSEVVGSWSPLHF

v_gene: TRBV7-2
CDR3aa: CASSLVWYYEQYF

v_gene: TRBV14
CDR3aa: CASMDWSYEQYF

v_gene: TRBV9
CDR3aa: CASTAQGGTYNEQFF

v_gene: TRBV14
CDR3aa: CASSPVPSGRSEQFF

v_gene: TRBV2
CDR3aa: CASLIQGALDNSPLHF

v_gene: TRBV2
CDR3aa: CASSEQGGYGYTF

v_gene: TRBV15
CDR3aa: CATSRAGGRRYNEQFF

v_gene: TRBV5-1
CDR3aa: CASSLGDDTQYF

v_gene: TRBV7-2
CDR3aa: CASSLVGEVDTQYF

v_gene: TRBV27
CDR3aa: CASKGLAGGFAYEQYF

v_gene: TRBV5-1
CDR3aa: CASSLVAGDEETQYF

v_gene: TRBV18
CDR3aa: CASSPRGQGRGGELFF

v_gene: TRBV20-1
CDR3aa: CSASPGQGMPDEQYF

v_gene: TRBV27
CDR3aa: CASSSTSAFSYNEQFF

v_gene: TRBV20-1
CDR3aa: CSAYYHEQFF

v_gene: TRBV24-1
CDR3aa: CATSDPQAYNEQFF

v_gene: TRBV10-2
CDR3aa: CASSASSYEQYF

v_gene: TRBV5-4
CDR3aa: CASSLGQQETQYF

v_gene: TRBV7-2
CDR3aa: CASSTNRGRPETQYF

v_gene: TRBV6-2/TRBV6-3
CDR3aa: CASSYPPTTSTQYF

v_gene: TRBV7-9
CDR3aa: CASSLDRATEAFF

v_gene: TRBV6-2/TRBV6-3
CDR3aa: CASSYSKLRQVNQPQHF

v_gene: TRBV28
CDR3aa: CASSSGGYVDEQYF

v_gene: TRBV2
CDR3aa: CASRQGDTQYF

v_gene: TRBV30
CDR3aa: CAWSLAGAADADTQYF

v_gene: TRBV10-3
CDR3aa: CASSGGNTGELFF

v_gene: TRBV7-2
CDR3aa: CASSLNWNNYGYTF

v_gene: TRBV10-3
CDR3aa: CATAGGQETQYF

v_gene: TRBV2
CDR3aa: CASSVRGTADNSPLHF

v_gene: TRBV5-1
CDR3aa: CASSLDPPADTQYF

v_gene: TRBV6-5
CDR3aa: CASRETGGGLNEQFF

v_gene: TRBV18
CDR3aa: CASSISGSYNEQFF

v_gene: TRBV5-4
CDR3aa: CASSLGQKYGYTF

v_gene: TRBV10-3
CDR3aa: CAIISGEGTDTQYF

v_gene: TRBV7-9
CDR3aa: CASSPGLTGGPETQYF

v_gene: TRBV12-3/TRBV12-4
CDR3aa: CASSFRQYNEQFF

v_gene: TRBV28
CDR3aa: CASSLLGQGWQPQHF

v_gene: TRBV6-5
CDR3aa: CASRTSGSTDTQYF

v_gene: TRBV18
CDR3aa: CASSLDRNTEAFF

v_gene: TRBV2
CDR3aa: CASSPPGQRRGELFF

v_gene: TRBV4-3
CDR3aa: CASSQDSRGRYEQYF

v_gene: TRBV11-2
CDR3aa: CASSFPNSPLHF

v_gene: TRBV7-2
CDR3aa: CASSRDVTEAFF

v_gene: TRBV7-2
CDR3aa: CASRLTVNTEAFF

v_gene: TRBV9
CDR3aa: CASSFTPTSGTTDTQYF

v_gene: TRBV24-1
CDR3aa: CATSASGAQESYEQYF